This passage covers 8 T cell receptor beta chains from one sample sequenced in a study of CD8 T cells in ankylosing spondylitis. A single record per CDR3 protein comes from TCRdb applying MiXCR to the 5' RACE reads. The data show hundreds of thousands of distinct CDR3 sequences, about a fifth seen once. Sequenced input: blood, either unsorted or a sorted T cell fraction (not recorded which). The receptors derive from a female donor with ankylosing spondylitis or in good health (not recorded which).

This clonotype was recorded many times. The chain's CDR3 is CASSLSANTEAFF. The CDR3 nucleotides are TGTGCCAGCAGTTTATCTGCCAACACTGAAGCTTTCTTT. The J gene is TRBJ1-1, the V gene TRBV27; no reliable D call. With 0 bases removed from V and 2 bases from J, the gap between germline ends came to 4 bases. The CDR3 consists of 13 residues. From germline, CDR1 is MNHEY and CDR2 SMNVEV (reference sequence).

Only a few counts were recorded for this clonotype. V gene TRBV27 combines with J gene TRBJ2-7; possibly TRBD2 for D (6 bases). Per the germline V gene, CDR1 is MNHEY and CDR2 is SMNVEV (reference sequence). There are 14 residues in the CDR3. V was trimmed by 1 base and J by 6 bases, leaving 13 bases between them. The CDR3 here is CASSLYGTSTEQYF. Written as DNA, the CDR3 is TGTGCCAGCAGTTTATATGGAACTAGCACCGAGCAGTACTTC.

The chain recombines TRBV18 with TRBJ1-2; 7 bases map to TRBD1. V shed 3 bases and J 6 bases; nucleotides not matched to a gene: 4. Germline V gene sequence: CDR1 KGHSH, CDR2 LQKENI. The CDR3 sequence is 13 residues long. The CDR3 bases are TGTGCCAGCTCACCCGGGACAGTTGATGGCTACACCTTC. Translating gives CASSPGTVDGYTF.

The rearrangement joins TRBV5-6 to TRBJ2-1, with TRBD2 matching 8 bases. Germline V gene data show CDR1 as SGHDT and CDR2 as YYEEEE. The V gene end was trimmed by 3 bases and the J gene end by 9 bases; junction bases not matched to a gene: 14. The CDR3 totals 16 residues. CDR3 loop: CASSSEVAGGIGEQFF. DNA of the CDR3: TGTGCCAGCAGCTCGGAAGTGGCGGGGGGCATCGGTGAGCAGTTCTTC.

This clonotype has a handful of counts. The J gene is TRBJ2-7, the V gene TRBV10-3, with D possibly being TRBD1 (6 bases). The CDR3 is made up of 13 amino acids. Germline V gene sequence: CDR1 ENHRY, CDR2 SYGVKD. V was shortened by 4 bases and J by 6 bases, with 13 bases between the two germline ends. CDR3: CAISGRQGPEQYF. The CDR3 bases are TGTGCCATCAGTGGTCGGCAGGGGCCCGAGCAGTACTTC.

About this clonotype itself: The germline gene is not matched at one end of the junction; a read error may be the cause. The genes are TRBV20-1 and TRBJ2-2; tentatively, D is TRBD1 (6 bases). The CDR3 is made up of 14 amino acids. CDR1 and CDR2 (germline): DFQATT, SNEGSKA (reference sequence). In nucleotides, the CDR3 is TGCTGTGCTCGGGACAACGAGAACACCAGGGAGCTGTTTTTT. Translation: CCARDNENTRELFF.

This clonotype was seen repeatedly, ten times or more. This chain joins TRBV12-3 or TRBV12-4 and TRBJ1-3, with a tentative D call TRBD1 (6 bases). CDR3 length equals 14 residues. V was clipped by 10 bases and J by 0 bases, with 13 bases between them. This chain's CDR3 is CAMGGGRSGNTIYF. The CDR3 nucleotides read TGTGCCATGGGGGGCGGCCGCTCTGGAAACACCATATATTTT.

The table lists this clonotype with a few counts. V usage is TRBV4-1 and J usage is TRBJ2-1; D remains ambiguous. V shed 0 bases and J shed 1 base, with 10 bases lying between them. Germline lookup yields CDR1 MGHRA and CDR2 YSYEKL. The CDR3 covers 16 residues. CDR3 sequence reads: CASSQDPRQSYNEQFF. The CDR3 DNA reads as TGCGCCAGCAGCCAAGACCCTAGGCAATCCTACAATGAGCAGTTCTTC.